Below are 5 T cell receptor beta chains sequenced from a single sample in a study of post-analysis software for immune sequencing data. Findings and limits, study-wide: Roughly five TRBV segments, including TRBV5-6, TRBV5-1 and TRBV20-1, were more frequent in patients than controls.

No antigen is known for these receptors. Sequencing libraries made from TCR beta cDNA carried unique molecular identifiers. TCRdb re-analysed the PCR reads in MiXCR, keeping a single row per CDR3 protein. The sample records fewer than 550,000 distinct CDR3 sequences, approximately 31% being singletons. Sequencing used blood. The receptors originated from a girl aged 2 to 17 with multiple sclerosis.

The chain joins TRBV12-3 or TRBV12-4 to TRBJ1-2, with TRBD1 as a possible D gene (5 bases). V was pared by 3 bases and J by 6 bases, with 11 bases between. This CDR3 region has 13 residues. This chain's CDR3 is CASSFLSGNGYTF. DNA for the CDR3: TGTGCCAGCAGTTTCTTGTCAGGGAATGGCTACACCTTC.

This clonotype was recorded a few times. The chain joins TRBV4-1 to TRBJ2-1; TRBD2 matches at 8 bases. This CDR3 has 17 amino acids. Looked up from germline, CDR1 is MGHRA and CDR2 is YSYEKL. After removal of 1 base from V and 2 bases from J, the junction contained 7 bases not matched to a gene. CDR3 loop: CASSQVPRGDPYNEQFF. CDR3 DNA: TGCGCCAGCAGCCAAGTACCGCGGGGGGACCCCTACAATGAGCAGTTCTTC.

The chain couples TRBV5-1 to TRBJ2-5, with D maybe TRBD1 (7 bases). The germline CDR1 and CDR2 sequences are SGHRS and YFSETQ. The CDR3 covers 14 residues. The V end was cut by 2 bases, the J end by 4 bases, with 12 bases between. The CDR3 region is CASSFSEGAETQYF. The DNA of the CDR3 is TGCGCCAGCAGCTTTTCGGAGGGGGCAGAGACCCAGTACTTC.

This CDR3 is CAISPTSGSGNQPQHF. CDR3 coding DNA: TGTGCCATCAGTCCGACCTCCGGGTCGGGCAATCAGCCCCAGCATTTT. V usage is TRBV10-3 and J usage is TRBJ1-5; no clear D gene. Trimming cost V 5 bases and J 2 bases, with 16 bases left between them. The CDR3 loop spans 16 amino acids. Per the germline V gene, CDR1 is ENHRY and CDR2 is SYGVKD.

This clonotype was observed a few times. This sequence joins TRBV29-1 and TRBJ2-1, with a possible D match to TRBD2 (6 bases). This CDR3 region has 14 residues. CDR1 is SQVTM, CDR2 ANQGSEA, per germline. Trimming removed 8 bases from V and 1 base from J, with 15 bases in between. This CDR3 is CSYGSRGSYNEQFF. In nucleotides, the CDR3 is TGCAGCTATGGCAGCCGGGGGTCCTACAATGAGCAGTTCTTC.